This passage covers 20 T cell receptor beta chains from one sample sequenced in a study of Graves' ophthalmopathy and Graves' hyperthyroidism. RNA transcripts yielded amplified TCR beta CDR3 regions. Scientists carried out first-round RT-PCR using HTBI primers and then a second-round multiplex PCR. TCRdb called the multiplex PCR reads again in MiXCR, with one record for every CDR3 protein. The data hold hundreds of thousands of distinct CDR3 sequences, with under 25% observed a single time. Material for sequencing was peripheral blood. Receptors were obtained from a woman aged 45 to 65 with Graves' ophthalmopathy.

V and J are TRBV10-3 and TRBJ2-5; 9 bases fit TRBD2. The trim removed 3 bases at V and 2 bases at J, leaving 10 bases unmatched. This CDR3 is built from 17 residues. CDR1 ENHRY and CDR2 SYGVKD come from the germline V gene. CDR3 sequence: CAISDPFGLATQETQYF. The CDR3 DNA sequence: TGTGCCATCAGTGACCCTTTTGGACTAGCGACTCAAGAGACCCAGTACTTC.

At least ten counts were recorded for this clonotype. One end of the junction varies from germline; a read error may be responsible. CDR3 amino acids: CASGEMGTSGETQYF. The CDR3 nucleotides are TGTGCCAGCGGTGAAATGGGGACGAGTGGGGAGACCCAGTACTTC. V gene TRBV6-1 combines with J gene TRBJ2-5, with D perhaps given as TRBD1 or TRBD2 (5 bases each). CDR3 length: 15 residues. Germline V gives CDR1 MNHNS, CDR2 SASEGT.

This clonotype came up many times. The chain links TRBV27 to TRBJ2-5; 9 bases are shared with TRBD2. The V and J ends lost 6 bases and 2 bases, in that order; junction bases with no gene match: 4. From germline, CDR1 is MNHEY and CDR2 SMNVEV (reference sequence). The CDR3 length is 14 residues. The CDR3 region has the DNA TGTGCCAGCAGCCGACTAGCGGAACAAGAGACCCAGTACTTC. This encodes CASSRLAEQETQYF.

This clonotype was detected many times. The gene calls are TRBV30 and TRBJ2-7, with D unclear. The CDR3 runs to 13 residues. Trimming stripped 0 bases from V and 3 bases from J, with 9 bases between. The germline CDR1 and CDR2 sequences are GTSNPN and SVGIG (reference sequence). The DNA of the CDR3 is TGTGCCTGGAGTGTATACGGGTTCTACGAGCAGTACTTC. Amino acid sequence: CAWSVYGFYEQYF.

This clonotype was counted at least ten times. CDR3 loop: CASSPGGPLEQYF. The CDR3 DNA reads as TGCGCCAGCAGCCCTGGCGGCCCGCTGGAGCAGTACTTC. This rearrangement joins TRBV5-1 to TRBJ2-7, with D unclear. Deletions cut 4 bases from V and 7 bases from J, with 15 bases between. CDR1 and CDR2 from the germline V gene are SGHRS and YFSETQ. The CDR3 totals 13 residues.

This clonotype was recorded many times. The chain employs TRBV19 and TRBJ1-5; weak D call: TRBD1 (5 bases). This CDR3 has 14 amino acids. V was pared by 5 bases and J by 5 bases, with 13 bases between. Germline V gives CDR1 LNHDA, CDR2 SQIVND (reference sequence). Here the CDR3 reads CASSSGGVDQPQHF. The CDR3 DNA follows: TGTGCCAGTAGTTCCGGGGGTGTGGATCAGCCCCAGCATTTT. The whole variable domain, filled in from reference TRBV19 and TRBJ1-5, reads DGGITQSPKYLFRKEGQNVTLSCEQNLNHDAMYWYRQDPGQGLRLIYYSQIVNDFQKGDIAEGYSVSREKKESFPLTVTSAQKNPTAFYLCASSSGGVDQPQHFGDGTRLSIL.

The chain's CDR3 is CASSSWRARVEAFF. The CDR3 DNA reads as TGTGCCAGCAGTTCATGGAGGGCCCGGGTTGAAGCTTTCTTT. The gene calls are TRBV6-2 or TRBV6-3 and TRBJ1-1; no firm D call. The CDR3 length is 14 residues. The ends were cut back, 4 bases at V and 7 bases at J, with 16 bases in the middle. Germline CDR1 MNHEY, CDR2 SVGEGT.

The sample holds many counts of this clonotype. This rearrangement joins TRBV12-3 or TRBV12-4 to TRBJ2-7, with TRBD1 matching 11 bases. This CDR3 has 15 residues. The V gene end was trimmed by 7 bases and the J gene end by 8 bases; junction bases not matched to a gene: 13. CDR3 in DNA: TGTGCCAGCACTCCGGGCGGGACAGGGGGGTCAAAGCAGTACTTC. It codes for CASTPGGTGGSKQYF.

This clonotype was picked up many times. V and J are TRBV12-5 and TRBJ2-5; 9 nucleotides match TRBD2. Germline CDR1 reads LGHNT; CDR2 reads FRNRAP. Germline trimming cut 5 bases from V and 12 bases from J; bases unmatched to any gene: 7. The CDR3 is 12 residues long. The CDR3 protein is CASGLKRGEEYF. The DNA for the CDR3 is TGTGCTAGTGGTCTCAAGCGGGGGGAGGAGTACTTC.

This clonotype was detected many times. The J gene is TRBJ1-3, the V gene TRBV6-5, with D unclear. Trimming took off 4 bases at V and 1 base at J, with 8 bases between the two ends. Germline lookup yields CDR1 MNHEY and CDR2 SVGAGI. This CDR3 comprises 14 residues. CDR3 DNA sequence: TGTGCCAGCAGTTCCAGCAGGTCTGGAAACACCATATATTTT. Amino acid sequence: CASSSSRSGNTIYF.

This clonotype has at least ten counts. The chain combines TRBV18 with TRBJ2-5; no firm D call. Looked up from germline, CDR1 is KGHSH and CDR2 is LQKENI. The V and J ends lost 1 base and 0 bases respectively, with 6 bases between them. CDR3 length: 14 amino acids. CDR3 DNA sequence: TGTGCCAGCTCACCACGCCAGTACCAAGAGACCCAGTACTTC. Its protein is CASSPRQYQETQYF. Combining the CDR3 with reference TRBV18 and TRBJ2-5 gives the whole variable domain NAGVMQNPRHLVRRRGQEARLRCSPMKGHSHVYWYRQLPEEGLKFMVYLQKENIIDESGMPKERFSAEFPKEGPSILRIQQVVRGDSAAYFCASSPRQYQETQYFGPGTRLLVL.

This clonotype was seen many times. The V gene is TRBV10-3, the J gene TRBJ2-5; 7 bases are shared with TRBD1. The J segment lost 9 bases and the V segment lost 2 bases, leaving 12 bases of the junction unmatched. The CDR3 is made up of 15 amino acids. Germline CDR1 and CDR2: ENHRY and SYGVKD. This CDR3 is CAISEEQGPQMAQYF. CDR3 DNA sequence: TGTGCCATCAGTGAGGAACAGGGGCCGCAAATGGCCCAGTACTTC.

In its sample, this clonotype was seen a few times. A read error may explain this, as a much larger clone is one base away. The chain carries TRBV7-9 and TRBJ1-6; D is uncertain. There are 12 residues in the CDR3. CDR1 is SEHNR, CDR2 FQNEAQ, per germline (reference sequence). Here the CDR3 DNA reads TGTACCAGCAGCCTAGATAATTCACCCCTCCACTTT. This gives the protein CTSSLDNSPLHF.

This clonotype was seen a handful of times. The chain is built from TRBV2 and TRBJ2-7; unclear D gene. The CDR3 is 11 amino acids. The V gene lost 7 bases and the J gene lost 3 bases, with 7 bases spanning the gap. Per the germline V gene, CDR1 is SNHLY and CDR2 is FYNNEI. As DNA, the CDR3 is TGTGCCAGCATTGCGGTCTACGAGCAGTACTTC. Amino acid sequence: CASIAVYEQYF.

This clonotype has at least ten counts. The rearrangement joins TRBV20-1 to TRBJ2-2; possible D gene TRBD2, 5 bases. Germline assignment: CDR1 DFQATT and CDR2 SNEGSKA (reference sequence). Trimming took 5 bases from V and 2 from J, leaving 15 bases between them. This CDR3 is built from 15 residues. The CDR3 nucleotides are TGCAGTGCTTCAGGACTTCTCGCCAACACCGGGGAGCTGTTTTTT. Translation: CSASGLLANTGELFF.

V usage is TRBV9 and J usage is TRBJ2-7; 10 bases fit TRBD2. Germline CDR1 SGDLS, CDR2 YYNGEE. Germline trimming cut 0 bases from V and 4 bases from J; bases unmatched to any gene: 1. The CDR3 runs to 14 residues. CDR3 protein: CASSVGAGGYEQYF. CDR3 in DNA: TGTGCCAGCAGCGTAGGAGCGGGAGGGTACGAGCAGTACTTC.

This chain connects TRBV11-2 to TRBJ2-2, with 8 nucleotides matching TRBD1. The CDR3 extends over 17 amino acids. Germline CDR1 and CDR2: SGHAT and FQNNGV. J was trimmed by 0 bases and V by 4 bases; bases with no gene match: 7. CDR3 residues: CASSYRTGTTNTGELFF. CDR3 nucleotides: TGTGCCAGCAGCTACCGGACAGGGACAACGAACACCGGGGAGCTGTTTTTT.

This clonotype was detected ten times or more. The V and J genes are TRBV5-1 and TRBJ2-4; D gene uncertain. Trimming took off 2 bases at V and 0 bases at J, with 12 bases between the two ends. The germline CDR1 and CDR2 sequences are SGHRS and YFSETQ. The CDR3 extends over 16 amino acids. The CDR3 sequence: CASSFDEQLAKNIQYF. As DNA, the CDR3 is TGCGCCAGCAGCTTTGATGAACAACTAGCCAAAAACATTCAGTACTTC.

The CDR3 sequence is CASSYSIRGVNQPQHF. CDR3 coding DNA: TGTGCCAGCAGTTACTCGATCCGGGGGGTCAATCAGCCCCAGCATTTT. The V and J genes are TRBV6-5 and TRBJ1-5; D possibly corresponds to TRBD1 (5 bases). CDR1 MNHEY and CDR2 SVGAGI come from the germline V gene. This CDR3 contains 16 residues. With 0 bases removed from V and 3 bases from J, the gap between germline ends came to 12 bases.

This clonotype has a count of ten or more. The J gene is TRBJ1-2, the V gene TRBV2, with 9 bases fitting TRBD1. Germline V lookup: CDR1 SNHLY, CDR2 FYNNEI. V gave up 6 bases and J gave up 8 bases; unmatched junction bases: 10. The CDR3 is 14 residues long. CDR3 DNA: TGTGCCAGCAGGCTTACAGGGGGCAGTTACGGCTACACCTTC. The encoded protein is CASRLTGGSYGYTF.